Listed below are T cell receptor beta chains from one sample, sequenced in a study of identical twins. TCRdb re-derived calls from the 5' RACE reads in MiXCR, one entry per CDR3 protein. The profile shows hundreds of thousands of distinct CDR3 sequences, around a sixth of them singletons. The same sample was also studied in work on T cells expressing NK-cell markers.

Sequenced sample: PBMCs. The origin of the receptors is a woman aged 18 to 35 in good health. Each CDR3 is given without its conserved first and last residue. Fields, in order: V gene, CDR3 protein.

>TRBV29-1
SVVPRGGYYEQY
>TRBV5-6
ASSLLSNQDTQY
>TRBV7-3
ASSPPSTAGANVLT
>TRBV29-1
SAIPGSEAEAF
>TRBV10-2
ASSDWGRDNEKLF
>TRBV20-1
SARDPGGYT
>TRBV10-3
AITGDPYNEQF
>TRBV14
ASSPVGGHLTYEQY
>TRBV20-1
SAENGLFSYNEQF
>TRBV7-8
ASSLSRLAGGLAKNIQY
>TRBV5-1
ASSFLAHETYGYT
>TRBV5-1
ASSLDRGQTEAF
>TRBV20-1
SAKTSGKGEQF
>TRBV2
ASIKEGAHNEQF
>TRBV5-1
ASRLGLAGGHEQF
>TRBV7-3
ASSLRGSGQGYNEQF
>TRBV14
ASSHRTSGRARSSYNEQF
>TRBV12-3/TRBV12-4
ASSPSGTKNEQF
>TRBV12-3/TRBV12-4
ASSPTRENYGYT
>TRBV12-3/TRBV12-4
ASRPSGINYGYT
>TRBV29-1
SVRDGGGRY
>TRBV6-5
ASSYPGQGGETQY
>TRBV7-2
ASSRLAGGSGTGGYT
>TRBV10-3
AINREGDTGELF
>TRBV12-3/TRBV12-4
AILRENYRRNGANVLT
>TRBV12-3/TRBV12-4
ASSFWGADEQF
>TRBV30
AWSRGLTGEPQH
>TRBV24-1
AAGDRGTNTGELF
>TRBV3-1
ASSRLWGAKGGSEAF
>TRBV27
ASSLVAGTNTGELF
>TRBV6-2/TRBV6-3
ASTLGSSYEQY
>TRBV29-1
SVESRDRVSGNTIY
>TRBV12-3/TRBV12-4
ASSGARVAGAF
>TRBV5-1
ASSLVGSGETQY
>TRBV29-1
SVERTFQETQY
>TRBV10-3
AISDSQQGVHEQF
>TRBV2
ASTPSRDRGSNEQF
>TRBV12-3/TRBV12-4
ASSLDSGQVTQY
>TRBV2
ASSSWTGLSYEQY
>TRBV20-1
SAIDPAQETQY
>TRBV12-3/TRBV12-4
ASSFREVEAF
>TRBV2
ASRDSGGAIDEQF
>TRBV20-1
SAREVTSPRVDEQY
>TRBV20-1
SARRSGGTYNEQF
>TRBV20-1
RALLAPRANEKLF
>TRBV20-1
SARREEYEQY
>TRBV7-2
ASSLTLLSGRVNEQF
>TRBV6-5
ASSYSMTWGMGDIQY
>TRBV5-1
ASSPRDRGNNSPLH
>TRBV12-3/TRBV12-4
ASSLMEPETQY
>TRBV7-2
ASLRRGYNEQF
>TRBV7-6
ASSQGRHYEQY